This is a list of T cell receptor beta chains from one sample in a study of response to subunit inactivated influenza vaccine. Using its own MiXCR run on the RT-PCR reads, TCRdb lists one record per CDR3 protein. The sample has about 570,000 distinct CDR3 sequences, roughly 12% seen once. These same records also appear under a second study, on T cells expressing NK-cell markers.

Source: PBMCs from blood, taken on the day of vaccination. The receptors come from a middle-aged man who received an inactivated influenza vaccine. The CDR3 runs from the conserved cysteine through the conserved F or W. Fields, in order: D gene, V gene, clone size, J gene, CDR3 protein, CDR3 DNA. D genes are given only for firm matches. Clone size is not always given. Where it is, it says once, few, many or a class for expanded clones.

>TRBD1|TRBV4-3|.|TRBJ1-3
CASSQLSTINRGNSGNTIYF
TGCGCCAGCAGCCAGCTTAGCACGATTAACAGGGGGAACTCTGGAAACACCATATATTTT
>.|TRBV12-3/TRBV12-4|few|TRBJ2-5
CASTQLRGDGETQYF
TGTGCCAGCACCCAACTTAGGGGGGATGGAGAGACCCAGTACTTC
>.|TRBV28|few|TRBJ2-7
CASSLRFGQTYEQYF
TGTGCCAGCAGTTTGCGTTTCGGGCAAACCTACGAGCAGTACTTC
>TRBD2|TRBV3-1|few|TRBJ2-1
CASSQFFRLAGGNEQFF
TGTGCCAGCAGCCAATTTTTTAGACTAGCGGGCGGGAATGAGCAGTTCTTC
>.|TRBV20-1|few|TRBJ2-2
CSAGGGGGTGELFF
TGCAGTGCTGGAGGAGGGGGAGGCACCGGGGAGCTGTTTTTT
>TRBD2|TRBV25-1|.|TRBJ2-1
CASRGLAGGRQFF
TGTGCCAGCAGGGGACTAGCGGGAGGAAGGCAGTTCTTC
>.|TRBV12-3/TRBV12-4|few|TRBJ2-6
CASFKGQAGANVLTF
TGTGCCAGCTTCAAGGGCCAGGCTGGGGCCAACGTCCTGACTTTC
>.|TRBV5-1|many|TRBJ2-3
CASSLQGNPSTDTQYF
TGCGCCAGCAGCCTTCAGGGGAACCCCAGCACAGATACGCAGTATTTT
>.|TRBV19|.|TRBJ2-5
CASSIGHRQETQYF
TGTGCCAGTAGTATAGGCCACAGGCAAGAGACCCAGTACTTC
>TRBD2|TRBV11-2|.|TRBJ2-3
CASSFRLAQDTQYF
TGTGCCAGCAGCTTCCGACTAGCTCAAGATACGCAGTATTTT
>.|TRBV5-5|.|TRBJ2-1
CASSLRLLGNNEQFF
TGTGCCAGCAGCTTGCGGTTATTGGGGAACAATGAGCAGTTCTTC
>TRBD2|TRBV7-9|many|TRBJ2-5
CASSTRDYRLQETQYF
TGTGCCAGCAGCACCCGGGACTACCGACTCCAAGAGACCCAGTACTTC
>.|TRBV20-1|.|TRBJ2-5
CSASVRGGAYQETQYF
TGCAGTGCTAGCGTGAGGGGGGGAGCGTACCAAGAGACCCAGTACTTC
>.|TRBV10-3|few|TRBJ2-5
CAISETLETQYF
TGTGCCATCAGTGAGACCTTAGAGACCCAGTACTTC
>.|TRBV30|few|TRBJ2-7
CAWSAGTAAYEQYF
TGTGCCTGGAGTGCGGGGACTGCCGCCTACGAGCAGTACTTC
>.|TRBV4-1|.|TRBJ2-7
CASSQPDRSYEQYF
TGCGCCAGCAGCCAACCTGACAGATCCTACGAGCAGTACTTC
>.|TRBV6-1|few|TRBJ1-5
CASSAYSNQPQHF
TGTGCCAGCAGTGCTTATAGCAATCAGCCCCAGCATTTT
>.|TRBV6-5|few|TRBJ2-3
CASTRHTDTQYF
TGTGCCAGCACCAGACACACAGATACGCAGTATTTT
>.|TRBV6-1|few|TRBJ1-1
CASRVAVGAEAFF
TGTGCCAGCAGGGTTGCGGTGGGGGCGGAAGCTTTCTTT
>TRBD1|TRBV29-1|.|TRBJ2-3
CSVLQGARADTQYF
TGCAGCGTGCTACAGGGGGCGAGGGCAGATACGCAGTATTTT
>TRBD1|TRBV12-3/TRBV12-4|few|TRBJ2-7
CASSLAQGAGEQYF
TGTGCCAGCAGTTTAGCACAGGGGGCGGGCGAGCAGTACTTC
>TRBD1|TRBV5-1|many|TRBJ1-1
CASSTGQGYTEAFF
TGCGCCAGCAGCACGGGACAGGGTTACACTGAAGCTTTCTTT
>.|TRBV4-1|once|TRBJ2-7
CASSQETLYEQYF
TGCGCCAGCAGCCAAGAAACCCTCTACGAGCAGTACTTC
>TRBD2|TRBV10-3|few|TRBJ2-7
CAITTSGAPYEQYF
TGTGCCATCACCACTAGCGGGGCTCCCTACGAGCAGTACTTC
>.|TRBV12-3/TRBV12-4|.|TRBJ2-6
CTLSLAPWAHSGANVLTF
TGTACCCTCAGTTTAGCGCCCTGGGCGCACTCTGGGGCCAACGTCCTGACTTTC
>TRBD1|TRBV20-1|.|TRBJ2-1
CSAPDRGYNEQFF
TGCAGTGCTCCGGACAGGGGTTACAATGAGCAGTTCTTC
>TRBD2|TRBV3-1|.|TRBJ2-2
CASSQSPSGVNGELFF
TGTGCCAGCAGCCAATCCCCTAGCGGGGTCAACGGGGAGCTGTTTTTT
>.|TRBV20-1|.|TRBJ2-1
CSARKTSNEQFF
TGCAGTGCTAGAAAGACTAGCAATGAGCAGTTCTTC
>TRBD2|TRBV4-1|few|TRBJ2-2
CASSQELGLAFGELFF
TGCGCCAGCAGCCAAGAATTGGGACTAGCGTTCGGGGAGCTGTTTTTT
>.|TRBV20-1|few|TRBJ2-2
CSARVLTSNTGELFF
TGCAGTGCTAGAGTATTAACCTCGAACACCGGGGAGCTGTTTTTT
>TRBD1|TRBV28|few|TRBJ1-5
CASSQTRQGRHF
TGTGCCAGCAGTCAGACCCGACAGGGTAGGCATTTT
>TRBD2|TRBV7-2|few|TRBJ2-3
CASSLAPRTSAYLKNTDTQYF
TGTGCCAGCAGCTTAGCGCCTAGGACTAGCGCCTACCTCAAGAACACAGATACGCAGTATTTT
>.|TRBV18|few|TRBJ1-2
CASSPSPIYRGYTF
TGTGCCAGCTCACCCTCACCTATTTATCGCGGTTACACCTTC
>TRBD1|TRBV6-2/TRBV6-3|.|TRBJ2-4
CASSQQGTGVTKNIQYF
TGTGCCAGCAGTCAACAGGGGACAGGGGTAACCAAAAACATTCAGTACTTC
>TRBD2|TRBV28|few|TRBJ2-7
CASKLAASYEQYF
TGTGCCAGCAAACTAGCGGCTTCTTACGAGCAGTACTTC
>TRBD1|TRBV5-1|few|TRBJ1-1
CASSPGQGPNTEAFF
TGCGCCAGCAGCCCCGGACAGGGCCCGAACACTGAAGCTTTCTTT
>.|TRBV6-5|few|TRBJ2-3
CASSLTGLDTDTQYF
TGTGCCAGCAGTTTAACAGGGCTAGACACAGATACGCAGTATTTT
>.|TRBV7-8|.|TRBJ2-5
CASSPTRQWGHQETQYF
TGTGCCAGCAGCCCAACCCGACAGTGGGGCCACCAAGAGACCCAGTACTTC
>.|TRBV4-2|.|TRBJ2-2
CASSQSPGQNTGELFF
TGTGCCAGCAGCCAAAGCCCGGGACAAAACACCGGGGAGCTGTTTTTT
>.|TRBV6-2/TRBV6-3|.|TRBJ1-5
CASSQGRDQPQHF
TGTGCCAGCAGCCAGGGGCGCGATCAGCCCCAGCATTTT
>.|TRBV19|.|TRBJ1-5
CASSKTTANQPQHF
TGTGCCAGTAGCAAAACAACGGCCAATCAGCCCCAGCATTTT
>.|TRBV25-1|.|TRBJ2-5
CASSDPGGFKTQYF
TGTGCCAGCAGTGATCCTGGGGGATTTAAGACCCAGTACTTC
>TRBD2|TRBV19|.|TRBJ2-1
CASSKTSGSNEQFF
TGTGCCAGTAGTAAAACTAGCGGGAGCAATGAGCAGTTCTTC
>.|TRBV5-1|few|TRBJ1-2
CASSLNGVTIYGYTF
TGCGCCAGCAGCTTGAATGGGGTCACTATCTATGGCTACACCTTC
>.|TRBV20-1|.|TRBJ2-7
CSAREVPYYEQYF
TGCAGTGCTAGAGAAGTGCCCTACTACGAGCAGTACTTC
>.|TRBV12-3/TRBV12-4|few|TRBJ2-1
CASSPGLGREQFF
TGTGCCAGCAGCCCAGGATTGGGTCGAGAGCAGTTCTTC
>.|TRBV2|many|TRBJ2-3
CASRQGYTDTQYF
TGTGCCAGCAGACAGGGTTACACCGATACGCAGTATTTT